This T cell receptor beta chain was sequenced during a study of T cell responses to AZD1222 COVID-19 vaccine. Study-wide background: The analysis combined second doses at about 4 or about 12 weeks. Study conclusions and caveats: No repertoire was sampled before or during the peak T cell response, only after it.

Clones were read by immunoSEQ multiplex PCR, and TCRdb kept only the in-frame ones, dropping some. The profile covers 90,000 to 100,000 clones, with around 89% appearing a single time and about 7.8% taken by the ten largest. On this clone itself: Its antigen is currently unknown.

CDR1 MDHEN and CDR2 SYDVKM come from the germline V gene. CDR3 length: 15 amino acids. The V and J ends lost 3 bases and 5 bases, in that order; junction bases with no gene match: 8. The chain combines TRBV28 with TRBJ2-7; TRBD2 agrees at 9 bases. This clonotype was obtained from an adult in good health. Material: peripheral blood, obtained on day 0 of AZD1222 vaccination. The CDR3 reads CASSFISGSLDEQYF. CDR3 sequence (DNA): TGTGCCAGCAGTTTCATTAGCGGGAGTCTCGACGAGCAGTACTTC.